This TCR beta chain was obtained from a study of cytomegalovirus exposure and HLA in healthy donors. PCR primers comprised 60 Vbeta and 13 Jbeta primers. The table came from immunoSEQ multiplex PCR; TCRdb's copy has only in-frame clones and leaves some out. The sample contains 200,000 to 250,000 clones, 80% to 90% of which appear only once. Germline V CDR1 and CDR2: MGHRA, YSYEKL. The CDR3 spans 16 residues. Trimming at V came to 4 bases and at J to 6 bases, leaving 15 bases not matched to a gene. Though nominally healthy at sampling, donors likely had unrecorded immune exposures. Notes on the study in general: Immune exposure information comprised only CMV serostatus.

A note on this clone: Its matching antigen is unknown.

Sample: PBMCs. The chain recombines TRBV4-1 with TRBJ2-7; 7 bases fit TRBD2. This TCR was recovered from a young man in good health and CMV-seronegative. The CDR3 reads CASSLSRVSGMGEQYF. In nucleotides, the CDR3 is TGCGCCAGCAGCCTATCCAGGGTCAGCGGGATGGGCGAGCAGTACTTC.